The source of this T cell receptor (beta chain) is a study of blood T cell repertoires in COVID-19. Study details: Sources were T cells, B-cell-depleted T cells, or PBMCs; the material itself was cDNA or gDNA.

The repertoire was sequenced with immunoSEQ multiplex PCR; TCRdb's copy has only in-frame clones and lacks some. The table has approximately 230,000 clones, 85% to 90% seen once. The J segment lost 5 bases and the V segment lost 4 bases, leaving 8 bases of the junction unmatched. This CDR3 has 17 amino acids. CDR1 is SEHNR and CDR2 is FQNEAQ in the germline V gene (reference sequence). The V gene is TRBV7-9, the J gene TRBJ2-3, with TRBD2 identical over 14 bases. The receptor was derived from an elderly man with acute or convalescent COVID-19. The sample consisted of peripheral blood. CDR3 region: CASSYRLAGGPRDTQYF. The CDR3 nucleotides are TGTGCCAGCAGCTATAGACTAGCGGGAGGGCCGAGAGATACGCAGTATTTT.